The clone carrying this TCR beta chain was seen a handful of times. Antigen: not known. Primers used in a second PCR of about 6 to 11 cycles were a sample-barcoded 5' primer and a J-beta primer mix. TCRdb re-called the 5' RACE reads through MiXCR, storing one row per CDR3 protein. The table has some 550,000 distinct CDR3 sequences, roughly 48% seen once; the top ten hold roughly 25%. These data come from a study of blood T cells in healthy people across ages. Study-level findings and limits: Per million T cells, the diversity of TCR beta decreased roughly linearly as age advanced.

Trimming left V 8 bases short and J 2 bases short, with 18 bases between. The CDR3 is 14 residues long. Germline assignment: CDR1 DFQATT and CDR2 SNEGSKA (reference sequence). The origin of this receptor is a man at least 80 years old in good health. The specimen was blood. V is TRBV20-1 and J is TRBJ1-1; D is perhaps TRBD1 (5 bases). CDR3 in DNA: TGCAGTCAGAGTCGGGGCGCATCAAACACTGAAGCTTTCTTT. This codes for CSQSRGASNTEAFF.